This T cell receptor (beta chain) is from a study of beta chain features in type 1 diabetes. The study's findings and limits: Patients and controls would share equally any PCR tilt toward shorter templates. VDJ junctions sequenced from type 1 diabetes patients showed fewer insertions and more deletions.

V trimming: 4 bases; J trimming: 2 bases; junction bases outside the gene matches: 4. The CDR3 is made up of 14 amino acids. Germline V gives CDR1 SGHNT, CDR2 YYREEE (reference sequence). As every portion of the isolated RNA was reverse transcribed, the sequencing read expressed TCRB transcripts. Here immunoSEQ multiplex PCR was the method, and the copy in TCRdb shows in-frame clones only, minus some. This table has 70,000 to 90,000 clones, approximately 32% appearing once. This clone was counted only a few times. Antigen unknown. The genes are TRBV5-4 and TRBJ2-3; 7 bases line up with TRBD1. Sequences were obtained from stem cell memory CD4+ T cells from blood. The origin of this receptor is a woman aged 18 to 35 in good health. In DNA, the CDR3 is TGTGCCAGCAGCCGGGACAGATTCACAGATACGCAGTATTTT. Its protein is CASSRDRFTDTQYF. Supplemented by reference TRBV5-4 and TRBJ2-3, the full variable domain reads ETGVTQSPTHLIKTRGQQVTLRCSSQSGHNTVSWYQQALGQGPQFIFQYYREEENGRGNFPPRFSGLQFPNYSSELNVNALELDDSALYLCASSRDRFTDTQYFGPGTRLTVL.